This T cell receptor beta chain is drawn from a study of blood T cell repertoires in COVID-19. Looking at the study overall: Sites across the United States, Italy and Spain contributed samples from acute and convalescent COVID-19.

With 10 bases removed from V and 1 base from J, the gap between germline ends came to 16 bases. The germline gives CDR1 KGHSH, CDR2 LQKENI. The CDR3 is 14 amino acids. Study processing details: For nucleated cells, counts were estimated from reference gene primer amplification. Here immunoSEQ multiplex PCR was the method, and the copy in TCRdb shows in-frame clones only, minus some. V and J calls and clone size are those listed in that table; D and trimming were worked out from the DNA. Here the sample spans around 200,000 clones, over 75% being singletons. The sequencing sample was made of peripheral blood. This receptor was taken from a woman between 45 and 60 years old with acute or convalescent COVID-19. The V and J genes are TRBV18 and TRBJ2-5; possibly TRBD2 for D (5 bases). This CDR3 reads CATQAAGGQETQYF. The CDR3 DNA sequence: TGTGCCACCCAGGCAGCAGGAGGCCAAGAGACCCAGTACTTC. Using reference TRBV18 and TRBJ2-5 for the parts outside the CDR3, the full variable domain is NAGVMQNPRHLVRRRGQEARLRCSPMKGHSHVYWYRQLPEEGLKFMVYLQKENIIDESGMPKERFSAEFPKEGPSILRIQQVVRGDSAAYFCATQAAGGQETQYFGPGTRLLVL.